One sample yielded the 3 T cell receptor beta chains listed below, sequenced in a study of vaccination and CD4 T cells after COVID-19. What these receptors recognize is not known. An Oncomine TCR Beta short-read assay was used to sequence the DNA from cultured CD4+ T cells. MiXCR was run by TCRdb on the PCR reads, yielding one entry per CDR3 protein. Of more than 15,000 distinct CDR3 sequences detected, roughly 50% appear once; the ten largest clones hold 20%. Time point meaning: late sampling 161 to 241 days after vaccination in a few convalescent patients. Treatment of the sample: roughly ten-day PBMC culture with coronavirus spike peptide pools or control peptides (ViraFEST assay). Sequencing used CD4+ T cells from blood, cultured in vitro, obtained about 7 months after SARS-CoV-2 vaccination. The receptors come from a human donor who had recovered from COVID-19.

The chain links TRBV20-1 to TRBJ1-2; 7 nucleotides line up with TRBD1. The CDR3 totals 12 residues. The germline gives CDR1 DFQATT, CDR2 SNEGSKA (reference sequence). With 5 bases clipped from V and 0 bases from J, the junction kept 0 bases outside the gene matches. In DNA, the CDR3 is TGCAGTGCTGGGACAGCTAACTATGGCTACACCTTC. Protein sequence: CSAGTANYGYTF.

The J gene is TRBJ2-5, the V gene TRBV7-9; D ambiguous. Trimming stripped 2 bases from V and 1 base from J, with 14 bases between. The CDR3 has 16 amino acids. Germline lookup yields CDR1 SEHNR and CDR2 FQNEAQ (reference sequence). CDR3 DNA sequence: TGTGCCAGCAGCTTAAATCTAGGGTGGGGCCAAGAGACCCAGTACTTC. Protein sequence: CASSLNLGWGQETQYF.

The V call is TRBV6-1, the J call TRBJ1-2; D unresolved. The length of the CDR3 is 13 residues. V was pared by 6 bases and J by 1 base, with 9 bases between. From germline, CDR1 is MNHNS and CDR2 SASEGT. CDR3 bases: TGTGCCAGCAGCCCAACAGATAACTATGGCTACACCTTC. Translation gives CASSPTDNYGYTF.